The 21 T cell receptor beta chains presented below share a single source sample, sequenced in a study of patients and donors after allogeneic stem cell transplantation. TCRdb recomputed calls from the RT-PCR reads with MiXCR, one row per CDR3 protein. The sample lists 200,000 to 250,000 distinct CDR3 sequences, roughly 14% occurring once. Material for sequencing was blood, either unsorted or a sorted T cell fraction (not recorded which). These receptors all stem from a human donor who was either an allogeneic HSCT recipient or a stem cell or donor lymphocyte infusion donor (not recorded which). It is not recorded whose cells these are; they may come from a transplant donor.

The V call is TRBV29-1, the J call TRBJ1-1; no reliable D call. Germline CDR1 is SQVTM and CDR2 is ANQGSEA. V lost 1 base, J lost 3 bases, and 12 bases lay in between. This CDR3 is built from 14 residues. The CDR3 sequence is CSVEGSGWDTEAFF. As DNA, the CDR3 is TGCAGCGTTGAAGGCTCTGGGTGGGACACTGAAGCTTTCTTT.

The V and J genes are TRBV30 and TRBJ2-5; 9 positions match TRBD1. Germline V CDR1 and CDR2: GTSNPN, SVGIG (reference sequence). V lost 3 bases, J lost 5 bases, and 10 bases stayed unmatched. The CDR3 has 15 residues. In nucleotides, the CDR3 is TGTGCCTGGAGAAACAGGGGGCGATTCCGGGAGACCCAGTACTTC. As protein: CAWRNRGRFRETQYF.

The CDR3 is CASSEAWGYSNQPQHF. The CDR3 region has the DNA TGTGCCAGCAGTGAAGCGTGGGGATATAGCAATCAGCCCCAGCATTTT. V and J are TRBV6-1 and TRBJ1-5; D is uncertain. The CDR3 loop spans 16 amino acids. The V gene lost 0 bases and the J gene lost 0 bases, with 9 bases spanning the gap. Germline V gives CDR1 MNHNS, CDR2 SASEGT.

This clonotype was seen a few times. The chain uses TRBV20-1 and TRBJ2-7, with 12 bases lining up with TRBD2. Germline CDR1 and CDR2: DFQATT and SNEGSKA (reference sequence). This CDR3 is 15 amino acids long. After removal of 6 bases from V and 5 bases from J, the junction contained 11 bases not matched to a gene. The CDR3 nucleotides read TGCAGTGCCGCCCTCAAACTAGCGGGAGGCCACGAGCAGTACTTC. Amino acid sequence: CSAALKLAGGHEQYF.

The rearrangement uses TRBV30 and TRBJ1-4; D perhaps matches TRBD1 (5 bases). V gave up 3 bases and J gave up 8 bases, with 10 bases separating them. Looked up from germline, CDR1 is GTSNPN and CDR2 is SVGIG (reference sequence). The CDR3 extends over 12 amino acids. The CDR3 spells CAWSLKGEKLFF. In DNA form, the CDR3 reads TGTGCCTGGAGCCTTAAGGGGGAAAAACTGTTTTTT.

This clonotype was seen repeatedly, ten times or more. The gene calls are TRBV6-5 and TRBJ1-1; D may be TRBD1 (5 bases). The CDR3 sequence is 14 residues long. The V end was cut by 4 bases, the J end by 1 base, with 10 bases between. CDR1 and CDR2 from the germline V gene are MNHEY and SVGAGI. CDR3 nucleotides: TGTGCCAGCAGTTCTGACACAGGGAACACTGAAGCTTTCTTT. Protein sequence: CASSSDTGNTEAFF.

This clonotype was seen more than once but under ten times. The chain has TRBV5-1 and TRBJ2-1, with D perhaps TRBD2 (5 bases). The CDR3 is made up of 14 amino acids. Germline CDR1 SGHRS, CDR2 YFSETQ. V lost 1 base and J 6 bases, leaving 11 bases between the germline ends. The CDR3 loop reads CASSLRDSVNEQFF. The CDR3 DNA reads as TGCGCCAGCAGCTTGAGAGATAGCGTCAATGAGCAGTTCTTC.

About this clonotype: One end of the junction varies from germline; a read error may be responsible. This sequence joins TRBV7-7 and TRBJ2-5; 9 bases line up with TRBD1. The CDR3 spans 16 residues. Germline loops: CDR1 SSHAT, CDR2 FNYEAQ (reference sequence). The CDR3 DNA sequence: TGTGCTAGCAGCCCTAAACAGGGGGCTGCGTTAGAGACCCAGTACTTC. Translated, it gives CASSPKQGAALETQYF.

The chain links TRBV4-3 to TRBJ1-2; D is possibly TRBD1 (5 bases). The ends were cut back, 0 bases at V and 1 base at J, with 9 bases in the middle. In germline, CDR1 is LGHNA, CDR2 YSLEER. The CDR3 runs to 15 residues. The CDR3 nucleotides read TGCGCCAGCAGCCAAGATCAGGGCCATAACTATGGCTACACCTTC. It codes for CASSQDQGHNYGYTF.

This clonotype was seen more than once but under ten times. The chain has TRBV7-9 and TRBJ2-6; no clear D gene. The CDR3 spans 16 residues. Between the trimmed V and J ends, which lost 3 bases and 4 bases, there was a span of 13 bases. CDR1 is SEHNR, CDR2 FQNEAQ, per germline (reference sequence). The DNA for the CDR3 is TGTGCCAGCAGCTTGATAGGGTTATCGGGGGCCAACGTCCTGACTTTC. Translation: CASSLIGLSGANVLTF.

This clonotype was found many times. The rearrangement joins TRBV5-5 to TRBJ2-3; perhaps TRBD1 as D (6 bases). The CDR3 length is 14 residues. The V gene's germline CDR1 is SGHKS and CDR2 YYEKEE (reference sequence). The V and J ends lost 5 bases and 4 bases respectively, with 14 bases between them. The chain's CDR3 is CASSSGQIADTQYF. CDR3 nucleotide sequence: TGTGCCAGCAGTTCCGGACAGATAGCAGATACGCAGTATTTT.

This clonotype was seen a few times. This rearrangement joins TRBV5-1 to TRBJ1-1; D is undetermined. CDR3 length: 14 residues. Per the germline V gene, CDR1 is SGHRS and CDR2 is YFSETQ. V was clipped by 0 bases and J by 1 base, with 7 bases between them. CDR3 DNA sequence: TGCGCCAGCAGCTTGGCCGTCGAGAACACTGAAGCTTTCTTT. This codes for CASSLAVENTEAFF. Full variable domain (missing parts from reference TRBV5-1 and TRBJ1-1): KAGVTQTPRYLIKTRGQQVTLSCSPISGHRSVSWYQQTPGQGLQFLFEYFSETQRNKGNFPGRFSGRQFSNSRSEMNVSTLELGDSALYLCASSLAVENTEAFFGQGTRLTVV.

The V call is TRBV5-6, the J call TRBJ1-1, with D unclear. V shed 1 base and J shed 7 bases, with 14 bases lying between them. The CDR3 is 14 residues long. In germline, CDR1 is SGHDT, CDR2 YYEEEE. The CDR3 here is CASSLSGEEDEAFF. The CDR3 coding sequence is TGTGCCAGCAGCTTGAGCGGGGAGGAGGATGAAGCTTTCTTT. Using reference TRBV5-6 and TRBJ1-1 for the parts outside the CDR3, the full variable domain is DAGVTQSPTHLIKTRGQQVTLRCSPKSGHDTVSWYQQALGQGPQFIFQYYEEEERQRGNFPDRFSGHQFPNYSSELNVNALLLGDSALYLCASSLSGEEDEAFFGQGTRLTVV.

Many counts were recorded for this clonotype. The chain has TRBV5-1 and TRBJ1-2; tentatively, D is TRBD1 (5 bases). The CDR3 is 14 residues long. Trimming removed 0 bases at V and 9 bases at J, with 15 bases between. Germline V gene data show CDR1 as SGHRS and CDR2 as YFSETQ. CDR3 region: CASSLGDGFVSYTF. The CDR3 DNA reads as TGCGCCAGCAGCTTGGGGGACGGTTTTGTGAGCTACACCTTC.

This clonotype was counted at least ten times. The chain combines TRBV5-6 with TRBJ2-5; 9 bases are a match to TRBD1. Looked up from germline, CDR1 is SGHDT and CDR2 is YYEEEE. CDR3 length equals 14 residues. V dropped 7 bases and J dropped 5; count of bases not matched to a gene: 9. In nucleotides, the CDR3 is TGTGCCAGCCTTTTGGGACAGGGTCACGAGACCCAGTACTTC. Its protein product is CASLLGQGHETQYF.

This clonotype was counted at least ten times. V usage is TRBV5-8 and J usage is TRBJ1-1; 10 positions match TRBD1. This CDR3 has 17 residues. Trimming removed 4 bases from V and 4 bases from J; junction bases left unmatched: 13. The germline gives CDR1 SGHTS, CDR2 YDEGEE. The CDR3 nucleotides read TGTGCCAGCAGCCACCAATGGGGACAGGGGCGCGGCACTGAAGCTTTCTTT. Its protein product is CASSHQWGQGRGTEAFF.

This clonotype was picked up a small number of times. J is TRBJ1-6 and V is TRBV27; TRBD1 agrees at 7 bases. Germline CDR1 MNHEY, CDR2 SMNVEV (reference sequence). Trimming at V came to 7 bases and at J to 8 bases, leaving 5 bases not matched to a gene. The length of the CDR3 is 13 residues. CDR3 nucleotide sequence: TGTGCCAGCATCTTAACAGGGGATTCACCCCTCCACTTT. It translates to CASILTGDSPLHF.

This chain joins TRBV3-1 and TRBJ1-5, with D maybe TRBD1 (6 bases). Trimming took off 0 bases at V and 8 bases at J, with 20 bases between the two ends. This CDR3 contains 17 residues. CDR1 is LGHDT and CDR2 is YNNKEL in the germline V gene (reference sequence). The CDR3 sequence: CASSQDDIKQGREPQHF. Here the CDR3 DNA reads TGTGCCAGCAGCCAAGACGATATCAAGCAGGGGAGGGAGCCCCAGCATTTT.

This clonotype has only a few counts. The rearrangement links TRBV3-1 to TRBJ2-3; 8 bases are shared with TRBD2. V lost 1 base to trimming and J lost 1 base; unmatched junction nucleotides: 7. Germline values: CDR1 LGHDT, CDR2 YNNKEL (reference sequence). There are 17 residues in the CDR3. The CDR3 DNA reads as TGTGCCAGCAGCCAAGGAGGTAGCGGGACCCGCACAGATACGCAGTATTTT. Residues: CASSQGGSGTRTDTQYF.

This chain uses TRBV7-9 with TRBJ1-1; 7 bases map to TRBD1. Trimming cost V 7 bases and J 4 bases; bases outside gene matches: 12. The CDR3 runs 15 residues. Per germline, CDR1 SEHNR and CDR2 FQNEAQ (reference sequence). The CDR3 sequence is CASNPLTGRRTEAFF. CDR3 DNA sequence: TGTGCCAGCAACCCTTTGACAGGGCGCCGCACTGAAGCTTTCTTT.

This clonotype was observed a few times. The CDR3 sequence: CASSLTSGGYSNTDTQYF. DNA for the CDR3: TGTGCCAGCAGCTTAACGTCTGGCGGATACTCAAACACAGATACGCAGTATTTT. The V and J genes are TRBV7-3 and TRBJ2-3; no firm D call. Germline V lookup: CDR1 SGHTA, CDR2 FQGTGA. The CDR3 is 18 residues long. V lost 0 bases, J lost 2 bases, and 18 bases lay in between.